The count of the clone carrying this T cell receptor beta chain is one. The sample comes from a study of blood T cell repertoires in COVID-19. At the level of the study: T cells, B-cell-depleted T cells, or PBMCs supplied cDNA or gDNA.

As originally analysed: Amplified reference gene primers provided the basis for estimating nucleated cell counts. Libraries were prepared by immunoSEQ multiplex PCR; TCRdb keeps only in-frame clonotypes and omits some of them. That table furnishes V, J and clone size, whereas the DNA furnished D and trimming. The profile shows roughly 96,000 clones, 80% to 85% of them singletons. The CDR3 is 15 amino acids. The V segment lost 7 bases and the J segment 0 bases; nucleotides outside the gene matches: 5. Germline-derived CDR1 and CDR2 are LNHDA and SQIVND (reference sequence). This chain connects TRBV19 to TRBJ1-3, with 8 bases that match TRBD1. Sequenced: peripheral blood. The TCR comes from a man aged 55-75 years with acute or convalescent COVID-19. The CDR3 here is CASTPGGYSGNTIYF. The CDR3 DNA is TGTGCCAGTACCCCAGGGGGCTACTCTGGAAACACCATATATTTT. The variable domain in full, with the rest retrieved from reference TRBV19 and TRBJ1-3, is DGGITQSPKYLFRKEGQNVTLSCEQNLNHDAMYWYRQDPGQGLRLIYYSQIVNDFQKGDIAEGYSVSREKKESFPLTVTSAQKNPTAFYLCASTPGGYSGNTIYFGEGSWLTVV.